Below, one TCR beta chain is given with its context. Its matching antigen is unknown. Sampled blood was obtained at baseline, cycle 4 day 1, and cycle 7 day 1. The data derive from a study of OX40 agonist ivuxolimab in advanced cancers. Overall study: Participants, 65% to 85% male, averaged approximately 60 years of age, ranging from about 20 to 79. One patient with hepatocellular carcinoma and two with cutaneous melanoma, three in all, had partial responses. Overall study findings and caveats: People who partly responded at 0.1-3.0 mg/kg had some of the least clonal expansion seen.

This CDR3 is 18 amino acids long. With 5 bases removed from V and 6 bases from J, the gap between germline ends came to 28 bases. Germline lookup yields CDR1 SGHVS and CDR2 FQNEAQ. The assay was immunoSEQ multiplex PCR, and TCRdb's table has in-frame clones only and misses some. Of over 80,000 clones listed, 85% to 90% were seen once; the top ten hold more than 5%. The clonotype originates from an adult with an advanced solid tumor such as melanoma, head and neck, liver or kidney cancer. The sample in question was CD4+ or CD8+ T cells sorted from blood, obtained in a trial of the OX40 agonist ivuxolimab. The rearrangement uses TRBV7-8 and TRBJ1-1, with D perhaps matching TRBD1 (5 bases). CDR3 DNA: TGTGCCAGCAGCCCGAAGAGGCCCGGGGCAATGGCCCCCCCTGAAGCTTTCTTT. Its protein product is CASSPKRPGAMAPPEAFF.